This passage covers 27 T cell receptor beta chains from one sample sequenced in a study of T-cell memory formation after mild COVID-19. A single record per CDR3 protein comes from TCRdb applying MiXCR to the 5' RACE reads. Seen here are roughly 250,000 distinct CDR3 sequences, around 17% observed once, and the top ten hold 20% to 25%. The sample comprised PBMCs or a T cell subset sorted from them (not recorded which). These receptors all stem from a man between 18 and 35 years old who had mild COVID-19 (a few samples of this study predate the infection). Cell type and time point are not known.

Many counts were recorded for this clonotype. The chain joins TRBV6-5 to TRBJ1-6, with 7 bases that match TRBD1. J lost 7 bases, V lost 6 bases, and 6 bases had no gene match. Germline V lookup: CDR1 MNHEY, CDR2 SVGAGI. The CDR3 consists of 14 residues. As DNA, the CDR3 is TGTGCCAGCAGCCGACAGGGTGGCAATTCACCCCTCCACTTT. Translating it yields CASSRQGGNSPLHF.

There are many counts of this clonotype. This chain links TRBV7-6 with TRBJ2-7; no firm D call. The V end lost 2 bases, the J end lost 5 bases, and 13 bases lay between the germline ends. The CDR3 runs to 14 residues. Germline CDR1 SGHVS, CDR2 FNYEAQ. CDR3 sequence: CASSLNWERNEQYF. The DNA of the CDR3 is TGTGCCAGCAGCTTAAACTGGGAACGGAACGAGCAGTACTTC.

This clonotype was detected only a few times. The CDR3 DNA reads as TGTGCCAGCAGTCCAGGGAATCAGCCCCAGCATTTT. Translating it yields CASSPGNQPQHF. The chain combines TRBV7-9 with TRBJ1-5, with D tentatively TRBD1 (5 bases). The CDR3 totals 12 residues. Germline V lookup: CDR1 SEHNR, CDR2 FQNEAQ (reference sequence). V shed 6 bases and J shed 4 bases, with 7 bases lying between them.

V usage is TRBV5-1 and J usage is TRBJ2-7, with 10 bases identical to TRBD1. V lost 2 bases, J lost 7 bases, and 6 bases stayed unmatched. Germline V CDR1 and CDR2: SGHRS, YFSETQ. This CDR3 region has 14 residues. Here the CDR3 reads CASSFGTGAGEQYF. The CDR3 nucleotides read TGCGCCAGCAGCTTCGGGACAGGGGCCGGGGAGCAGTACTTC.

This clonotype was seen many times. The J gene is TRBJ1-1, the V gene TRBV5-6; D ambiguous. The CDR3 has 14 amino acids. V dropped 6 bases and J dropped 5 bases, with 17 bases sitting between them. Germline V lookup: CDR1 SGHDT, CDR2 YYEEEE. The CDR3 spells CASTLYSVRTEAFF. The CDR3 nucleotides are TGTGCCAGCACCCTTTATAGCGTTAGGACTGAAGCTTTCTTT. The variable domain in full, completed from reference TRBV5-6 and TRBJ1-1, reads DAGVTQSPTHLIKTRGQQVTLRCSPKSGHDTVSWYQQALGQGPQFIFQYYEEEERQRGNFPDRFSGHQFPNYSSELNVNALLLGDSALYLCASTLYSVRTEAFFGQGTRLTVV.

This chain's CDR3 is CSANPGTLNTGELFF. DNA for the CDR3: TGCAGTGCTAACCCCGGGACACTAAACACCGGGGAGCTGTTTTTT. The chain couples TRBV20-1 to TRBJ2-2; maybe TRBD1 (6 bases). The CDR3 has 15 amino acids. Trimming removed 4 bases at V and 2 bases at J, with 14 bases between. The V gene's germline CDR1 is DFQATT and CDR2 SNEGSKA (reference sequence).

The chain combines TRBV2 with TRBJ1-6; no reliable D call. V was cut by 4 bases and J by 7 bases, with 8 bases left in between. Germline V gives CDR1 SNHLY, CDR2 FYNNEI. The CDR3 is 13 residues long. In DNA form, the CDR3 reads TGTGCCAGCAGTGCGGGTGAGAATTCACCCCTCCACTTT. Protein product: CASSAGENSPLHF.

The chain recombines TRBV11-1 with TRBJ1-3, with D perhaps matching TRBD1 (6 bases). Germline assignment: CDR1 SGHAT and CDR2 FQDESV (reference sequence). V was clipped by 5 bases and J by 0 bases, with 14 bases between them. The CDR3 has 16 residues. Here the CDR3 DNA reads TGTGCCAGCAGCCTAGGACAGCTCCTCTCTGGAAACACCATATATTTT. Amino acid sequence: CASSLGQLLSGNTIYF.

The chain recombines TRBV29-1 with TRBJ2-1, with D tentatively TRBD2 (5 bases). There are 10 residues in the CDR3. Germline V lookup: CDR1 SQVTM, CDR2 ANQGSEA. The germline V and J ends were trimmed by 4 bases and 9 bases, with 7 bases remaining between them. CDR3 loop: CSVVRGEQFF. The CDR3 DNA reads TGCAGCGTTGTACGGGGTGAGCAGTTCTTC.

V usage is TRBV9 and J usage is TRBJ2-5; 7 bases map to TRBD2. V dropped 4 bases and J dropped 1; count of bases not matched to a gene: 4. The germline CDR1 and CDR2 sequences are SGDLS and YYNGEE. The CDR3 has 14 amino acids. The CDR3 region is CASSPGLFQETQYF. CDR3 nucleotides: TGTGCCAGCAGCCCGGGACTATTCCAAGAGACCCAGTACTTC.

This clonotype was seen a handful of times. The V call is TRBV18, the J call TRBJ1-2, with 8 positions matching TRBD1. The CDR3 sequence is 15 residues long. Unmatched junction bases numbered 12, after V lost 4 bases and J lost 8 bases. Germline lookup yields CDR1 KGHSH and CDR2 LQKENI. The CDR3 DNA reads as TGTGCCAGCTCACACTTCGACAGGGGAGGACGGGGCTACACCTTC. Protein: CASSHFDRGGRGYTF. Complete variable domain (other parts from reference TRBV18 and TRBJ1-2): NAGVMQNPRHLVRRRGQEARLRCSPMKGHSHVYWYRQLPEEGLKFMVYLQKENIIDESGMPKERFSAEFPKEGPSILRIQQVVRGDSAAYFCASSHFDRGGRGYTFGSGTRLTVV.

CDR3 bases: TGTGCCAGCAGTCCAGACGGACACCTCTCCTACGAGCAGTACTTC. Protein sequence: CASSPDGHLSYEQYF. The chain couples TRBV6-5 to TRBJ2-7; weak D call: TRBD1 (5 bases). Germline values: CDR1 MNHEY, CDR2 SVGAGI. The CDR3 consists of 15 residues. The germline V and J ends were trimmed by 5 bases and 0 bases, with 14 bases remaining between them.

This clonotype was detected only a few times. This sequence joins TRBV6-5 and TRBJ1-5, with D possibly matching TRBD1 (6 bases). The ends were cut back, 5 bases at V and 7 bases at J, with 15 bases in the middle. The CDR3 is 14 amino acids. CDR1 and CDR2 (germline): MNHEY, SVGAGI. CDR3 coding DNA: TGTGCCAGCAGTACATCGACAGGTGGGCAGCCCCAGCATTTT. Protein sequence: CASSTSTGGQPQHF.

The chain employs TRBV12-3 or TRBV12-4 and TRBJ1-2; TRBD1 might be the D (5 bases). The CDR3 length is 16 residues. Trimming took off 5 bases at V and 4 bases at J, with 20 bases between the two ends. The CDR3 region is CASSTRQNPLGYGYTF. As DNA, the CDR3 is TGTGCCAGCAGTACGAGACAGAACCCGCTAGGCTATGGCTACACCTTC.

This clonotype was seen at least ten times. The chain has TRBV12-5 and TRBJ2-2; D may correspond to TRBD1 or TRBD2 (5 bases each). The CDR3 is made up of 14 amino acids. The ends were cut back, 5 bases at V and 5 bases at J, with 12 bases in the middle. In germline, CDR1 is LGHNT, CDR2 FRNRAP. CDR3 nucleotide sequence: TGTGCTAGTGGTCCCGGGGCTATGACCGGGGAGCTGTTTTTT. Amino acid sequence: CASGPGAMTGELFF.

J is TRBJ2-6 and V is TRBV4-3, with D possibly matching TRBD2 (6 bases). V was trimmed by 4 bases and J by 2 bases, leaving 18 bases between them. CDR3 size: 18 residues. Germline CDR1 and CDR2: LGHNA and YSLEER. This CDR3 reads CASSRSPVWEAGANVLTF. The DNA for the CDR3 is TGCGCCAGCAGCCGTTCCCCGGTTTGGGAGGCTGGGGCCAACGTCCTGACTTTC.

This chain connects TRBV6-4 to TRBJ1-4, with 8 nucleotides matching TRBD1. This CDR3 is 14 amino acids long. The V gene end was trimmed by 6 bases and the J gene end by 5 bases; junction bases not matched to a gene: 5. Germline values: CDR1 MRHNA, CDR2 SNTAGT. For the CDR3, the DNA is TGTGCCAGCAGGAACCAGGGGGCGAATGAAAAACTGTTTTTT. It encodes CASRNQGANEKLFF.

V and J are TRBV9 and TRBJ2-3, with 7 bases that match TRBD1. CDR3 length: 13 residues. Unmatched junction bases numbered 3, after V lost 3 bases and J lost 5 bases. Germline-derived CDR1 and CDR2 are SGDLS and YYNGEE. Here the CDR3 reads CASSETGVDTQYF. The CDR3 region has the DNA TGTGCCAGCAGCGAAACAGGGGTAGATACGCAGTATTTT. Drawing the rest from reference TRBV9 and TRBJ2-3, the complete variable domain is DSGVTQTPKHLITATGQRVTLRCSPRSGDLSVYWYQQSLDQGLQFLIQYYNGEERAKGNILERFSAQQFPDLHSELNLSSLELGDSALYFCASSETGVDTQYFGPGTRLTVL.

This clonotype has a handful of counts. The V call is TRBV2, the J call TRBJ2-7; D remains unclear. Trimming removed 3 bases from V and 0 bases from J, with 3 bases in between. The CDR3 totals 12 residues. CDR1 SNHLY and CDR2 FYNNEI come from the germline V gene. CDR3 protein: CASSDNSYEQYV. For the CDR3, the DNA is TGTGCCAGCAGTGACAACTCCTACGAGCAGTACGTC.

The table lists this clonotype with a few counts. DNA for the CDR3: TGTGCCACGGGGGCCAGGGTCACTGAAGCTTTCTTT. It yields the protein CATGARVTEAFF. The chain employs TRBV6-6 and TRBJ1-1, with D perhaps matching TRBD1 (6 bases). The germline V gene encodes CDR1 MNHNY and CDR2 SVGAGI (reference sequence). This CDR3 contains 12 residues. The V and J ends lost 10 bases and 4 bases respectively, with 13 bases between them.

V gene TRBV12-3 or TRBV12-4 combines with J gene TRBJ2-7; 10 bases agree with TRBD1. V lost 8 bases, J lost 6 bases, and 10 bases stayed unmatched. This CDR3 contains 14 residues. The DNA for the CDR3 is TGTGCCAGCGGCCGACAGGGGGCTGGGGGCGAGCAGTACGTC. Its translation is CASGRQGAGGEQYV.

This sequence joins TRBV6-1 and TRBJ2-3; possibly TRBD2 for D (5 bases). The germline V gene encodes CDR1 MNHNS and CDR2 SASEGT. Trimming took 1 base from V and 2 from J, leaving 7 bases between them. The CDR3 covers 14 residues. The CDR3 bases are TGTGCCAGCAGTGAAGAACTAGTCACAGATACGCAGTATTTT. Translated: CASSEELVTDTQYF.

This clonotype was recorded a few times. The J gene is TRBJ2-7, the V gene TRBV20-1, with D perhaps matching TRBD2 (5 bases). Germline-derived CDR1 and CDR2 are DFQATT and SNEGSKA (reference sequence). The CDR3 sequence is 14 residues long. V dropped 1 base and J dropped 3 bases, with 13 bases sitting between them. DNA for the CDR3: TGCAGTGCTAGAGGTGAGAGGGATCTCTACGAGCAGTACGTC. It yields the protein CSARGERDLYEQYV.

This clonotype came up many times. The V gene is TRBV4-3, the J gene TRBJ1-4, with 9 bases that match TRBD1. The CDR3 is 16 residues long. Germline V gives CDR1 LGHNA, CDR2 YSLEER. J was trimmed by 6 bases and V by 4 bases; bases with no gene match: 9. DNA of the CDR3: TGCGCCAGCAGCCGCCTCACAGGGGGCATGGATGAAAAACTGTTTTTT. Translating gives CASSRLTGGMDEKLFF.

In its sample, this clonotype was seen a few times. The CDR3 sequence: CAISETTVRETQYF. As DNA, the CDR3 is TGTGCCATCAGTGAAACTACGGTCCGAGAGACCCAGTACTTC. J is TRBJ2-5 and V is TRBV10-3, with no clear D. The CDR3 has 14 residues. Germline CDR1 reads ENHRY; CDR2 reads SYGVKD. V was clipped by 3 bases and J by 4 bases, with 12 bases between them.

This clonotype was counted a few times. This sequence joins TRBV4-1 and TRBJ1-4; no firm D call. V dropped 0 bases and J dropped 0 bases, with 11 bases sitting between them. The CDR3 length is 17 residues. Looked up from germline, CDR1 is MGHRA and CDR2 is YSYEKL. CDR3 region: CASSQDPRQATNEKLFF. The CDR3 region has the DNA TGCGCCAGCAGCCAAGATCCCCGTCAAGCAACTAATGAAAAACTGTTTTTT.

Ten or more counts support this clonotype. This chain uses TRBV12-3 or TRBV12-4 with TRBJ1-6; the D gene is possibly TRBD1 (5 bases). This CDR3 contains 15 residues. V was shortened by 3 bases and J by 6 bases, with 12 bases between the two germline ends. CDR3 loop: CASSLGQAVNSPLHF. CDR3 nucleotides: TGTGCCAGCAGTTTGGGGCAGGCGGTTAATTCACCCCTCCACTTT.